Each of the 5 T cell receptor beta chains below was sequenced from the same sample in a study of T cell responses to AZD1222 COVID-19 vaccine. Sequencing was performed with immunoSEQ multiplex PCR; in TCRdb, only in-frame clones are kept and a portion is missing. The table lists almost 95,000 clones, about 85% of them singletons. The material sequenced was peripheral blood, taken 28 days after the second AZD1222 dose. The receptors were sampled from an adult who received the AZD1222 COVID-19 vaccine.

The J gene is TRBJ1-1, the V gene TRBV5-1; 8 bases fit TRBD1. The V gene end was trimmed by 5 bases and the J gene end by 5 bases; junction bases not matched to a gene: 8. Germline assignment: CDR1 SGHRS and CDR2 YFSETQ. The CDR3 contains 14 residues. As DNA, the CDR3 is TGCGCCAGCAGAGGACAGGGTTCGGAAACTGAAGCTTTCTTT. Translated, it gives CASRGQGSETEAFF.

V and J are TRBV14 and TRBJ2-2; TRBD1 or TRBD2 may be the D gene (5 bases each). V shed 4 bases and J shed 5 bases, with 14 bases lying between them. The germline gives CDR1 SGHDN, CDR2 FVKESK. This CDR3 has 15 amino acids. The CDR3: CASSPRDRITGELFF. In nucleotides, the CDR3 is TGTGCCAGCAGCCCTCGGGACCGTATTACCGGGGAGCTGTTTTTT.

The chain is built from TRBV19 and TRBJ1-2; D is unresolved. Germline loops: CDR1 LNHDA, CDR2 SQIVND (reference sequence). The V gene lost 5 bases and the J gene lost 7 bases, with 11 bases spanning the gap. This CDR3 is built from 12 residues. CDR3 DNA: TGTGCCAGTAGTCGTGACTGGGGTGGCTACACCTTC. As protein: CASSRDWGGYTF.

The rearrangement uses TRBV5-1 and TRBJ1-1, with D perhaps matching TRBD1 (6 bases). The germline CDR1 and CDR2 sequences are SGHRS and YFSETQ. Deletions cut 2 bases from V and 4 bases from J, with 12 bases between. The CDR3 length is 14 residues. This chain's CDR3 is CASSLTQGGTEAFF. In DNA, the CDR3 is TGCGCCAGCAGCTTAACACAGGGAGGCACTGAAGCTTTCTTT.

J is TRBJ2-2 and V is TRBV7-2; 8 bases are shared with TRBD2. Germline V CDR1 and CDR2: SGHTA, FQGNSA. The trim removed 4 bases at V and 5 bases at J, leaving 6 bases unmatched. The CDR3 loop spans 15 amino acids. CDR3 loop: CTSSSGTGGTGELFF. The CDR3 DNA follows: TGTACCAGCAGCTCCGGGACGGGGGGGACCGGGGAGCTGTTTTTT.